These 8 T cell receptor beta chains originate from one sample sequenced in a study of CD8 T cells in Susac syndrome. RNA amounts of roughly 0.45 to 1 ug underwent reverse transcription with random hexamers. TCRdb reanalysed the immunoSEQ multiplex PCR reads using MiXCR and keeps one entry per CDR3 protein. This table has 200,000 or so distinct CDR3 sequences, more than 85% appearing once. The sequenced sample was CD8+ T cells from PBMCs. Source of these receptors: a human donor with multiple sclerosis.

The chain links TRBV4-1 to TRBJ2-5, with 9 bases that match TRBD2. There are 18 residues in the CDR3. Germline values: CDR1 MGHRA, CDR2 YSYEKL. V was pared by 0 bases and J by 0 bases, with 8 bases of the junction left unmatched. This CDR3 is CASSQDGGSGRYQETQYF. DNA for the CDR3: TGCGCCAGCAGCCAAGATGGGGGGAGCGGGAGGTACCAAGAGACCCAGTACTTC.

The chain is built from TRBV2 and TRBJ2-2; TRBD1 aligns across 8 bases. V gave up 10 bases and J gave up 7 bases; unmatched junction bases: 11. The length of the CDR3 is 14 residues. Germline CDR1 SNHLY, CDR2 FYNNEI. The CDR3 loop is CAIRTGPVFGELFF. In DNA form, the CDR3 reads TGTGCCATTCGGACAGGGCCTGTGTTCGGGGAGCTGTTTTTT.

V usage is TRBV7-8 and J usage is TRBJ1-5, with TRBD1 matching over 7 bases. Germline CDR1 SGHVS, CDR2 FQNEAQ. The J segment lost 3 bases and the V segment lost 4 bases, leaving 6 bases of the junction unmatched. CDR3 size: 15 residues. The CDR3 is CASSSPGQLNQPQHF. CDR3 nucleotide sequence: TGTGCCAGCAGCTCGCCGGGACAGCTCAATCAGCCCCAGCATTTT. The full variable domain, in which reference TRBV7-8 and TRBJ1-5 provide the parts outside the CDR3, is GAGVSQSPRYKVAKRGQDVALRCDPISGHVSLFWYQQALGQGPEFLTYFQNEAQLDKSGLPSDRFFAERPEGSVSTLKIQRTQQEDSAVYLCASSSPGQLNQPQHFGDGTRLSIL.

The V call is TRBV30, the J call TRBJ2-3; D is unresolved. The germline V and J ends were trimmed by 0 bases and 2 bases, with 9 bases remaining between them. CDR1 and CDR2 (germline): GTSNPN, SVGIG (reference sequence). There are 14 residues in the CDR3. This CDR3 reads CAWSVGQNTDTQYF. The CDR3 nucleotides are TGTGCCTGGAGTGTAGGGCAGAACACAGATACGCAGTATTTT.

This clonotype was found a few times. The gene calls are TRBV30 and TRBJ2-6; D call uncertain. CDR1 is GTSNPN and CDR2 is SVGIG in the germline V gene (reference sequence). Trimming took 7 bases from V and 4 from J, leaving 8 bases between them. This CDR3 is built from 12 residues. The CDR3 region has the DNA TGTGCCTCCTCCGTGGGGGCCAACGTCCTGACTTTC. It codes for CASSVGANVLTF.

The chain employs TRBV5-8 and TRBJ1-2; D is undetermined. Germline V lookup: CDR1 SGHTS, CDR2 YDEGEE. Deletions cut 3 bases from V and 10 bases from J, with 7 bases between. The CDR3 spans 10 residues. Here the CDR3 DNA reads TGTGCCAGCAGCTGGGAGGACTACACCTTC. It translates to CASSWEDYTF. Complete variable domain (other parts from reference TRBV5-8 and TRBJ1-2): EAGVTQSPTHLIKTRGQQATLRCSPISGHTSVYWYQQALGLGLQFLLWYDEGEERNRGNFPPRFSGRQFPNYSSELNVNALELEDSALYLCASSWEDYTFGSGTRLTVV.

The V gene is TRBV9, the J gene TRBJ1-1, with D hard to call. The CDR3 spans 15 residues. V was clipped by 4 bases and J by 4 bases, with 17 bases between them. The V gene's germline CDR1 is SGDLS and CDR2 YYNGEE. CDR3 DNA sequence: TGTGCCAGCAGCCAAACGACGGGATTTGGCACTGAAGCTTTCTTT. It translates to CASSQTTGFGTEAFF.

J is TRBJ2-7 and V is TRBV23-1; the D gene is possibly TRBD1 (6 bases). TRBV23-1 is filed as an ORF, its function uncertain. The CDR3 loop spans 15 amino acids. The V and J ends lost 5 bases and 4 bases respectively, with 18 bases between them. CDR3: CASSSYQGPRYEQYF. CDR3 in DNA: TGCGCCAGCAGTTCTTATCAGGGGCCTCGGTACGAGCAGTACTTC.